These 5 T cell receptor beta chains share one sample of origin, sequenced in a study of blood T cell repertoires in COVID-19. Generated by immunoSEQ multiplex PCR, the TCRdb table keeps only in-frame clones and is missing some. This table holds about 130,000 clones, 92% found once. Sequencing was performed on peripheral blood. Receptors were obtained from a man aged 50 or older with COVID-19, enrolled during active disease.

The gene calls are TRBV6-4 and TRBJ2-2, with TRBD1 matching over 10 bases. This CDR3 has 17 residues. CDR1 MRHNA and CDR2 SNTAGT come from the germline V gene. J lost 2 bases, V lost 4 bases, and 7 bases had no gene match. Here the CDR3 reads CASSAHGTGVNTGELFF. CDR3 bases: TGTGCCAGCAGTGCCCACGGGACAGGGGTTAACACCGGGGAGCTGTTTTTT.

This chain uses TRBV25-1 with TRBJ1-1, with D maybe TRBD1 (6 bases). There are 15 residues in the CDR3. CDR1 is MGHDK and CDR2 is SYGVNS in the germline V gene. Trimming stripped 5 bases from V and 3 bases from J, with 16 bases between. CDR3 amino acids: CASSPRGQRDTEAFF. As DNA, the CDR3 is TGTGCCAGCAGTCCTAGGGGACAACGGGACACTGAAGCTTTCTTT. The variable domain in full, with the rest retrieved from reference TRBV25-1 and TRBJ1-1, is EADIYQTPRYLVIGTGKKITLECSQTMGHDKMYWYQQDPGMELHLIHYSYGVNSTEKGDLSSESTVSRIRTEHFPLTLESARPSHTSQYLCASSPRGQRDTEAFFGQGTRLTVV.

The chain is built from TRBV7-9 and TRBJ2-3; D might be TRBD2 (6 bases). Germline loops: CDR1 SEHNR, CDR2 FQNEAQ (reference sequence). Trimming stripped 1 base from V and 6 bases from J, with 14 bases between. The CDR3 length is 15 residues. In DNA form, the CDR3 reads TGTGCCAGCAGCTTAGGGGACTTAAGGGCCGATACGCAGTATTTT. Translating it yields CASSLGDLRADTQYF.

The chain recombines TRBV19 with TRBJ2-7, with a weak D call TRBD1 (6 bases). Trimming removed 5 bases from V and 4 bases from J, with 21 bases in between. The CDR3 has 16 residues. Germline CDR1 reads LNHDA; CDR2 reads SQIVND (reference sequence). For the CDR3, the DNA is TGTGCCAGTAGTGTCCAAACAGGGAGTGGGGGATACGAGCAGTACTTC. As protein: CASSVQTGSGGYEQYF.

V gene TRBV28 combines with J gene TRBJ1-6; no clear D gene. Germline CDR1 reads MDHEN; CDR2 reads SYDVKM. This CDR3 region has 15 residues. Trimming shortened V by 4 bases and J by 13 bases, and 20 bases separated the two germline ends. The CDR3 DNA sequence: TGTGCCAGCAGTTCCACGCGCGGTGTGGGTGGTCCCCTCCACTTT. It translates to CASSSTRGVGGPLHF.